The 28 T cell receptor beta chains below all came from one sample that was sequenced in a study of spatial heterogeneity in lung cancer. Using its own MiXCR run on the 5' RACE reads, TCRdb lists one record per CDR3 protein. The sample carries about 47,000 distinct CDR3 sequences, approximately 12% recorded once. Time point in this sample: blood at routine non-recurrence follow-up after resection. The sequenced sample was PBMCs, obtained at follow-up. These receptors came from a male donor with early-stage non-small cell lung cancer.

This clonotype was detected many times. This chain uses TRBV20-1 with TRBJ2-7, with 7 bases that match TRBD1. This CDR3 spans 12 amino acids. Per the germline V gene, CDR1 is DFQATT and CDR2 is SNEGSKA (reference sequence). V was pared by 6 bases and J by 4 bases, with 6 bases of the junction left unmatched. CDR3 amino acids: CSARGGRYEQYF. Here the CDR3 DNA reads TGCAGTGCCCGAGGGGGCAGGTACGAGCAGTACTTC.

The chain uses TRBV5-6 and TRBJ1-4; 7 bases fit TRBD1. The CDR3 is 15 residues long. Germline V lookup: CDR1 SGHDT, CDR2 YYEEEE. V lost 4 bases to trimming and J lost 3 bases; unmatched junction nucleotides: 6. The CDR3 coding sequence is TGTGCCAGCAGCGATCGACAGGGACCTAATGAAAAACTGTTTTTT. Protein product: CASSDRQGPNEKLFF.

This clonotype turned up a few times. The rearrangement uses TRBV27 and TRBJ2-7, with 9 bases identical to TRBD2. The CDR3 has 14 amino acids. The junction had 5 bases not matched to a gene; V was cut back by 6 bases and J by 2 bases. In germline, CDR1 is MNHEY, CDR2 SMNVEV (reference sequence). Written as DNA, the CDR3 is TGTGCCAGCAGAAATAGCGGGGGAACCTACGAGCAGTACTTC. This codes for CASRNSGGTYEQYF.

This clonotype was seen at least ten times. V is TRBV27 and J is TRBJ1-1; TRBD1 aligns across 8 bases. Germline V gene sequence: CDR1 MNHEY, CDR2 SMNVEV (reference sequence). The length of the CDR3 is 15 residues. The V gene end was trimmed by 5 bases and the J gene end by 0 bases; junction bases not matched to a gene: 5. In DNA form, the CDR3 reads TGTGCCAGCAGTGCCCGGACAGGGATGAACACTGAAGCTTTCTTT. Protein product: CASSARTGMNTEAFF.

This clonotype was picked up many times. The chain joins TRBV5-4 to TRBJ2-3; D gene unclear. Trimming took 0 bases from V and 3 from J, leaving 2 bases between them. This CDR3 spans 12 amino acids. Germline V gene sequence: CDR1 SGHNT, CDR2 YYREEE (reference sequence). CDR3 sequence: CASSLETDTQYF. CDR3 sequence (DNA): TGTGCCAGCAGCTTGGAAACAGATACGCAGTATTTT.

This clonotype was counted between two and nine times. The rearrangement uses TRBV6-5 and TRBJ1-5; D uncertain. Germline V gene data show CDR1 as MNHEY and CDR2 as SVGAGI. The CDR3 covers 13 residues. V was shortened by 8 bases and J by 0 bases, with 8 bases between the two germline ends. In DNA, the CDR3 is TGTGCCAGCGGAGTTTATAGCAATCAGCCCCAGCATTTT. Its translation is CASGVYSNQPQHF.

The CDR3 is CSAVAGGRNTDTQYF. CDR3 nucleotide sequence: TGCAGTGCGGTAGCGGGGGGGCGTAACACAGATACGCAGTATTTT. This sequence joins TRBV20-1 and TRBJ2-3, with 11 bases aligning to TRBD2. CDR1 is DFQATT and CDR2 is SNEGSKA in the germline V gene (reference sequence). J lost 2 bases, V lost 6 bases, and 7 bases had no gene match. The CDR3 spans 15 residues.

The chain combines TRBV12-3 or TRBV12-4 with TRBJ2-7, with 7 bases identical to TRBD1. This CDR3 has 12 residues. V trimming: 7 bases; J trimming: 4 bases; junction bases outside the gene matches: 4. CDR3 sequence reads: CASTTTGYEQYF. For the CDR3, the DNA is TGTGCCAGCACCACGACAGGGTACGAGCAGTACTTC.

In this sample, this clonotype turned up a few times. This rearrangement joins TRBV5-1 to TRBJ2-5; 8 bases map to TRBD1. Germline CDR1 reads SGHRS; CDR2 reads YFSETQ. The J segment lost 5 bases and the V segment lost 1 base, leaving 22 bases of the junction unmatched. This CDR3 is 20 amino acids long. CDR3 residues: CASSLTDRAAVASAPETQYF. The DNA for the CDR3 is TGCGCCAGCAGCTTGACGGACAGGGCAGCCGTCGCCTCTGCGCCGGAGACCCAGTACTTC.

Worth noting for this clonotype: The junction departs from germline at one end; a sequencing error may be responsible. CDR3 coding DNA: TGTGCAAGCAGCTTGGCGGCTAGCGGGAGGTACGAGCAGTACTTC. Residues: CASSLAASGRYEQYF. The genes are TRBV5-4 and TRBJ2-7; 11 nucleotides align to TRBD2. CDR1 is SGHNT and CDR2 is YYREEE in the germline V gene (reference sequence). The CDR3 covers 15 residues.

In this sample, this clonotype turned up many times. The gene calls are TRBV29-1 and TRBJ2-5; D gene uncertain. The CDR3 extends over 10 amino acids. CDR1 and CDR2 from the germline V gene are SQVTM and ANQGSEA. Deletions cut 7 bases from V and 5 bases from J, with 8 bases between. The CDR3 is CSGSRETQYF. The CDR3, as DNA: TGCAGCGGATCCCGGGAGACCCAGTACTTC.

Comment on this clonotype: The junction differs from germline at one of its ends, possibly a read error. The chain is built from TRBV6-6 and TRBJ2-2; D is possibly TRBD1 (6 bases). This CDR3 has 14 residues. CDR1 and CDR2 (germline): MNHNY, SVGAGI (reference sequence). The CDR3 region is CASSQDSLAGEPFF. The CDR3 DNA sequence: TGTGCCAGCAGCCAGGACAGTCTCGCCGGGGAGCCGTTTTTT.

This clonotype was seen only a few times. The V and J genes are TRBV5-1 and TRBJ2-1; 7 positions agree with TRBD2. The CDR3 loop spans 14 amino acids. V lost 5 bases and J lost 7; bases outside the gene matches: 9. The germline V gene encodes CDR1 SGHRS and CDR2 YFSETQ. The CDR3 protein is CASSSSSGANEQFF. The CDR3 nucleotides are TGCGCCAGCAGTTCGTCCAGCGGGGCTAATGAGCAGTTCTTC.

This clonotype has ten or more counts. The chain employs TRBV15 and TRBJ2-5; a possible D gene is TRBD1 (7 bases). V lost 5 bases and J lost 5, with 12 bases in between. This CDR3 has 13 residues. CDR1 is LNHNV and CDR2 is YYDKDF in the germline V gene (reference sequence). CDR3 region: CATSGGGQETQYF. The CDR3 nucleotides are TGTGCCACCAGCGGAGGGGGACAGGAGACCCAGTACTTC.

This chain links TRBV6-1 with TRBJ1-5, with no clear D. From germline, CDR1 is MNHNS and CDR2 SASEGT. Trimming took 7 bases from V and 6 from J, leaving 10 bases between them. The CDR3 consists of 12 residues. CDR3 nucleotide sequence: TGTGCCAGCACAGGACTAGGTCAGCCCCAGCATTTT. The encoded protein is CASTGLGQPQHF.

This clonotype showed up many times. The rearrangement joins TRBV7-9 to TRBJ2-1; 10 nucleotides align to TRBD2. Germline CDR1 reads SEHNR; CDR2 reads FQNEAQ (reference sequence). V shed 6 bases, J shed 7 bases, and the junction held 9 bases outside the gene matches. CDR3 length: 15 amino acids. This CDR3 reads CASSFPSGGRNEQFF. For the CDR3, the DNA is TGTGCCAGCAGTTTCCCTAGCGGGGGCAGGAATGAGCAGTTCTTC.

This clonotype was counted only a few times. The gene calls are TRBV5-1 and TRBJ2-3, with D perhaps matching TRBD1 (6 bases). Germline V gene sequence: CDR1 SGHRS, CDR2 YFSETQ. The CDR3 sequence is 14 residues long. V lost 2 bases and J lost 1, with 8 bases in between. CDR3 sequence (DNA): TGCGCCAGCAGCTTTGAGGGGGGCACAGATACGCAGTATTTT. This sequence encodes CASSFEGGTDTQYF.

Worth noting for this clonotype: This may arise from a read error, as a much more abundant clone is one base away. V gene TRBV6-6 combines with J gene TRBJ1-1; D unclear. The germline CDR1 and CDR2 sequences are MNHNY and SVGAGI (reference sequence). The CDR3 is made up of 14 amino acids. CDR3 loop: CVSSYATDGPEAFF. The CDR3, as DNA: TGTGTCAGCAGTTACGCAACGGACGGCCCTGAGGCTTTCTTT.

In its sample, this clonotype was seen once. The V and J genes are TRBV3-1 and TRBJ2-7; 8 nucleotides align to TRBD1. Per the germline V gene, CDR1 is LGHDT and CDR2 is YNNKEL (reference sequence). J was trimmed by 6 bases and V by 3 bases; bases with no gene match: 4. This CDR3 has 13 amino acids. The CDR3 loop is CASSQDRVGEQYF. The DNA of the CDR3 is TGTGCCAGCAGCCAGGACAGGGTCGGCGAGCAGTACTTC.

The chain uses TRBV6-5 and TRBJ1-6; maybe TRBD1 (5 bases). Trimming removed 6 bases from V and 6 bases from J, with 18 bases in between. The CDR3 covers 16 residues. Germline V lookup: CDR1 MNHEY, CDR2 SVGAGI. The CDR3 protein is CASRTLLGRRNSPLHF. DNA for the CDR3: TGTGCCAGCAGGACCCTTCTGGGACGCCGTAATTCACCCCTCCACTTT.

The V call is TRBV11-2, the J call TRBJ2-1; 14 bases are shared with TRBD2. Germline values: CDR1 SGHAT, CDR2 FQNNGV. V lost 1 base to trimming and J lost 10 bases; unmatched junction nucleotides: 6. The CDR3 sequence is 16 residues long. CDR3 region: CASSLAGLAGVKEQFF. CDR3 DNA: TGTGCCAGCAGCTTAGCGGGACTAGCGGGAGTGAAGGAGCAGTTCTTC.

Many counts were recorded for this clonotype. V is TRBV29-1 and J is TRBJ2-2; 7 positions agree with TRBD2. The germline V gene has CDR1 SQVTM and CDR2 ANQGSEA. V lost 4 bases, J lost 1 base, and 3 bases stayed unmatched. CDR3 length: 14 residues. DNA of the CDR3: TGCAGCGTTGTTAGCGGGCTGAACACCGGGGAGCTGTTTTTT. Its protein is CSVVSGLNTGELFF.

This clonotype was recorded at least ten times. V usage is TRBV19 and J usage is TRBJ2-1; 8 positions match TRBD1. The trim removed 5 bases at V and 6 bases at J, leaving 6 bases unmatched. CDR1 and CDR2 from the germline V gene are LNHDA and SQIVND (reference sequence). This CDR3 is built from 14 residues. The CDR3 DNA reads as TGTGCCAGTAGTGGGACAGGAGCCCGCAATGAGCAGTTCTTC. Its translation: CASSGTGARNEQFF.

This clonotype was counted at least ten times. The chain carries TRBV7-2 and TRBJ2-4, with TRBD2 matching 11 bases. The junction had 4 bases not matched to a gene; V was cut back by 2 bases and J by 7 bases. CDR1 is SGHTA and CDR2 is FQGNSA in the germline V gene. This CDR3 region has 15 residues. The CDR3 bases are TGTGCCAGCAGCTTACTAGCGGGAGGACAGAACATTCAGTACTTC. Translating it yields CASSLLAGGQNIQYF.

This clonotype showed up just a few times. The CDR3 protein is CASKTSGGTDTQYF. CDR3 nucleotides: TGTGCCAGTAAAACTAGCGGGGGGACAGATACGCAGTATTTT. The rearrangement links TRBV19 to TRBJ2-3; the match to TRBD2 covers 12 bases. With 7 bases clipped from V and 3 bases from J, the junction kept 2 bases outside the gene matches. The CDR3 consists of 14 residues. From germline, CDR1 is LNHDA and CDR2 SQIVND (reference sequence).

This clonotype was counted at least ten times. The CDR3 reads CATSRGTGTLGTEAFF. The CDR3 bases are TGTGCCACCAGCAGAGGAACAGGGACCTTGGGCACTGAAGCTTTCTTT. V is TRBV15 and J is TRBJ1-1; D possibly corresponds to TRBD1 (6 bases). V lost 1 base to trimming and J lost 4 bases, with 16 bases between them. The CDR3 is made up of 16 amino acids. Germline V gene data show CDR1 as LNHNV and CDR2 as YYDKDF (reference sequence).

V usage is TRBV5-3 and J usage is TRBJ1-1; D ambiguous. TRBV5-3 is an open reading frame, and its role is uncertain. The CDR3 contains 15 residues. Trimming cost V 3 bases and J 4 bases, with 16 bases left between them. CDR3: CARSSSKAGSTEAFF. CDR3 DNA: TGTGCCAGAAGCTCCTCAAAGGCCGGGAGCACTGAAGCTTTCTTT.

The chain is built from TRBV7-2 and TRBJ1-2, with D tentatively TRBD1 (6 bases). V was trimmed by 2 bases and J by 8 bases, leaving 15 bases between them. The germline gives CDR1 SGHTA, CDR2 FQGNSA. The CDR3 extends over 14 amino acids. As DNA, the CDR3 is TGTGCCAGCAGCTTACCAAACAGGGAGGAAGGCTACACCTTC. Translation gives CASSLPNREEGYTF.